This entry is about one T cell receptor beta chain. The target of this receptor is not known. No much larger clone is present one base from it, and per-base qualities are unavailable. Patients with a history of autoimmune disease or receiving systemic immunosuppression were excluded from the trial. Peripheral blood for TCR sequencing was drawn from every dose cohort at baseline, at cycle 4 day 1 and at cycle 7 day 1. The samples were drawn from a first-in-human, open-label, multicenter phase I dose-escalation trial of ivuxolimab. Adults with locally advanced or metastatic melanoma, renal cell, hepatocellular, or head and neck squamous cell carcinoma were enrolled in the trial. Before TCR sequencing, CD4+ T cells and CD8+ T cells were sorted from peripheral blood as separate populations. Genomic DNA was extracted from sorted cells for sequencing of the TCRbeta CDR3 region. TCRbeta CDR3 regions were sequenced using the immunoSEQ Assay. TCRdb limited this immuneACCESS table to in-frame rearrangements with V and J called. A share of clones is missing; checked studies link under half to unresolved V genes, and the rest is unexplained. This sample comprises about 84,000 clones, 94% of them detected only once. Of the sample, roughly 11% is held by the ten largest clones.

This record belongs to a study of OX40 agonist ivuxolimab in advanced cancers. Regarding the research as a whole: The costimulatory receptor OX40 (CD134) was targeted by ivuxolimab, a fully human IgG2 agonistic monoclonal antibody. Intravenous ivuxolimab was administered to patients every 2 weeks at six dose levels: 0.01, 0.1, 0.3, 1.5, 3 and 10 mg/kg. Among the roughly 52 dose-escalation patients, some 20 had hepatocellular carcinoma, about 15 melanoma, 9 renal cell carcinoma and 9 head and neck cancer. In the dose-escalation cohort, 65% to 90% of patients were male, and the mean age was around 60 years, with a range of roughly 20 to 80. Prior anti-PD-1, anti-PD-L1 or anti-CTLA-4 therapy was permitted, and approximately 40% of dose-escalation patients had received checkpoint inhibitors. Partial responses occurred in three dose-escalation patients, of whom one had hepatocellular carcinoma and two had cutaneous melanoma. The point of sequencing TCRbeta in the periphery was to test whether ivuxolimab changed TCR sequence diversity and drove clonal T-cell expansion. The paper describes the monotherapy dose-escalation part (N ≈ 52 patients) of the phase I trial of ivuxolimab. Findings and caveats that apply to the study as a whole: On average, CD8+ T cells showed more expanded clones than CD4+ T cells after ivuxolimab. In partial responders in the 0.1-3.0 mg/kg groups, normalized peripheral clonal expansion was found to be among the lowest, especially among CD8+ T cells. Which antigens the clonally expanded peripheral T cells were specific for was not determined. At doses of 0.1 to 3.0 mg/kg, clonal expansion of both CD4+ and CD8+ T cells in blood was seen between baseline and week 6. Low levels of normalized T-cell clonal expansion were also seen in some patients who did not respond.

In the germline V gene (reference sequence), CDR1 corresponds to SGHNT and CDR2 to YYREEE. V is reduced by 0 bases and J by 0 bases, leaving a spacing of 10 bases between them. CDR3 length: 15 amino acids, cysteine to phenylalanine. Only the CDR3 DNA stays, 45 bases, in frame from base 1. Sample: CD4+ or CD8+ T cells sorted from blood, taken in a trial of the OX40 agonist ivuxolimab. The TCR originated in an adult with an advanced solid tumor such as melanoma, head and neck, liver or kidney cancer. Recombination joined TRBV5-4 with TRBJ2-7; possibly the D gene is TRBD2, per 5 matching bases. The base sequence is TGTGCCAGCAGCTTGGGCCCCGGAGGCTCCTACGAGCAGTACTTC. Its protein product is CASSLGPGGSYEQYF.